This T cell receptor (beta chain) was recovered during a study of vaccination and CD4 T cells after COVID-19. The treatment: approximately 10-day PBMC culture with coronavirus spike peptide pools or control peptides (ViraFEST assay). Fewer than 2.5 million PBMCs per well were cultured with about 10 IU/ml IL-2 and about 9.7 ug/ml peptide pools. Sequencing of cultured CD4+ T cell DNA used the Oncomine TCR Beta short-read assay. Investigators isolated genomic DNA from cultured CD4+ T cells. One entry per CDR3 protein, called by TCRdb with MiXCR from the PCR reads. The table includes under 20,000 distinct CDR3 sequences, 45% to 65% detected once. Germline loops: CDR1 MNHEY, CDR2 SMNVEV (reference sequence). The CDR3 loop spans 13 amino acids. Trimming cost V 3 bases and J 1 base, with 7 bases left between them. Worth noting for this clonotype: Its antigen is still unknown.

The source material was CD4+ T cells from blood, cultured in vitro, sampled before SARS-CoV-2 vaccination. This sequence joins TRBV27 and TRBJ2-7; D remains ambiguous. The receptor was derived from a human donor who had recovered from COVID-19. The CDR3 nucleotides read TGTGCCAGCAGTTTGACCCTATCCTACGAGCAGTACTTC. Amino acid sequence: CASSLTLSYEQYF.